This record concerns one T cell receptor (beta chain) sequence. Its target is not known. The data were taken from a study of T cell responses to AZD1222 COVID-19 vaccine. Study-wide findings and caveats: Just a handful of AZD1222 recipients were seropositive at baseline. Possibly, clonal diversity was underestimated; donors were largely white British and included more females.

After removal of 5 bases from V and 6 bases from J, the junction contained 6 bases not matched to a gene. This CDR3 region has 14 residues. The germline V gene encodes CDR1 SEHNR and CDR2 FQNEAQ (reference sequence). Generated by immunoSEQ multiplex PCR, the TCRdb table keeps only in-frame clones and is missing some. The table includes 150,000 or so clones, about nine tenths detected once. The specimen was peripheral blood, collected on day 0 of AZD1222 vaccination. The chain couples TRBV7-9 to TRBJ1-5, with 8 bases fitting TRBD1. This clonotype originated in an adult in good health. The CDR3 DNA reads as TGTGCCAGCAGCCCCGGTGACAGGGGTCAGCCCCAGCATTTT. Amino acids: CASSPGDRGQPQHF.